Below are 9 T cell receptor beta chains sequenced from a single sample in a study of T-cell reconstitution after alpha-beta-depleted transplantation in children. TCRbeta library construction was performed incorporating unique molecular identifiers. TCRdb analysed the PCR reads with MiXCR anew, one entry per CDR3 protein. The data hold 400,000 to 550,000 distinct CDR3 sequences, with about 11% observed a single time. The source material was PBMCs, sampled before TCRalphabeta/CD19-depleted stem cell transplant. The source is a child aged 2-15 years with inherited bone marrow failure, due to receive a stem cell transplant.

Only one count was recorded for this clonotype. A single base separates this from a much larger clone, so it may be a read error. The chain uses TRBV4-3 and TRBJ2-1; 9 nucleotides agree with TRBD2. Germline values: CDR1 LGHNA, CDR2 YSLEER. Trimming cost V 10 bases and J 8 bases; bases outside gene matches: 9. This CDR3 is built from 13 residues. The CDR3 protein is CAIGTSWRDEQFF. In nucleotides, the CDR3 is TGCGCCATCGGGACTAGCTGGCGCGATGAGCAGTTCTTC.

This clonotype was recorded at least ten times. Given the absence of the conserved phenylalanine or tryptophan at the CDR3 end, a read error is likely. The J gene is TRBJ2-2, the V gene TRBV6-1; 9 bases align to TRBD1. This CDR3 is 16 amino acids long. Germline V gene sequence: CDR1 MNHNS, CDR2 SASEGT. V lost 6 bases and J lost 4; bases outside the gene matches: 9. Here the CDR3 reads CASSQPGQGLTGELFL. As DNA, the CDR3 is TGTGCCAGCAGCCAACCGGGACAGGGACTCACCGGGGAGCTGTTTCTT.

This clonotype was seen ten or more times. The chain combines TRBV29-1 with TRBJ2-6, with D tentatively TRBD1 (5 bases). The CDR3 is made up of 15 amino acids. Trimming left V 3 bases short and J 4 bases short, with 13 bases between. Germline V gene data show CDR1 as SQVTM and CDR2 as ANQGSEA. The CDR3 reads CSVDGRAAGANVLTF. As DNA, the CDR3 is TGCAGCGTTGACGGCAGGGCGGCCGGGGCCAACGTCCTGACTTTC.

This clonotype was observed many times. The chain links TRBV11-2 to TRBJ2-4, with D possibly being TRBD2 (6 bases). CDR1 and CDR2 (germline): SGHAT, FQNNGV. The V gene lost 2 bases and the J gene lost 8 bases, with 7 bases spanning the gap. The CDR3 has 12 amino acids. The DNA for the CDR3 is TGTGCCAGCAGCTTAACGGGAGACATTCAGTACTTC. Residues: CASSLTGDIQYF.

There are many counts of this clonotype. The V gene is TRBV20-1, the J gene TRBJ2-5; no reliable D call. CDR1 and CDR2 (germline): DFQATT, SNEGSKA (reference sequence). V lost 6 bases and J 4 bases, leaving 12 bases between the germline ends. The CDR3 length is 12 residues. This chain's CDR3 is CSAPDPGETQYF. In DNA, the CDR3 is TGCAGTGCCCCGGACCCGGGAGAGACCCAGTACTTC.

This clonotype was detected ten times or more. The genes are TRBV7-8 and TRBJ2-2; D not resolved. The germline V gene has CDR1 SGHVS and CDR2 FQNEAQ. The CDR3 is 14 residues long. V lost 3 bases, J lost 2 bases, and 7 bases lay in between. This CDR3 is CASSFRENTGELFF. CDR3 in DNA: TGTGCCAGCAGCTTTCGAGAAAACACCGGGGAGCTGTTTTTT. The full variable domain, with the rest looked up from reference TRBV7-8 and TRBJ2-2, is GAGVSQSPRYKVAKRGQDVALRCDPISGHVSLFWYQQALGQGPEFLTYFQNEAQLDKSGLPSDRFFAERPEGSVSTLKIQRTQQEDSAVYLCASSFRENTGELFFGEGSRLTVL.

The chain carries TRBV20-1 and TRBJ2-7; perhaps TRBD1 as D (5 bases). The V end was cut by 5 bases, the J end by 3 bases, with 8 bases between. CDR1 and CDR2 (germline): DFQATT, SNEGSKA (reference sequence). The CDR3 has 11 residues. This chain's CDR3 is CSAPRDYEQYF. The DNA of the CDR3 is TGCAGTGCTCCCAGGGACTACGAGCAGTACTTC.

In nucleotides, the CDR3 is TGTGCCAGCAGTTACTCCCCAACTAGAACTATAACCTACGAGCAGTACTTC. Translated, it gives CASSYSPTRTITYEQYF. The chain couples TRBV6-2 or TRBV6-3 to TRBJ2-7; maybe TRBD2 (5 bases). V lost 0 bases and J lost 2, with 17 bases in between. The CDR3 extends over 17 amino acids. Germline loops: CDR1 MNHEY, CDR2 SVGEGT.

This clonotype was counted ten times or more. J is TRBJ2-1 and V is TRBV4-3, with 9 bases identical to TRBD2. The CDR3 consists of 16 residues. Losses at the gene ends were 0 bases for V and 5 bases for J; bases not matched to a gene: 5. Germline V CDR1 and CDR2: LGHNA, YSLEER. This chain's CDR3 is CASSQDRGREDNEQFF. CDR3 nucleotides: TGCGCCAGCAGCCAAGATCGCGGGAGGGAAGACAATGAGCAGTTCTTC.